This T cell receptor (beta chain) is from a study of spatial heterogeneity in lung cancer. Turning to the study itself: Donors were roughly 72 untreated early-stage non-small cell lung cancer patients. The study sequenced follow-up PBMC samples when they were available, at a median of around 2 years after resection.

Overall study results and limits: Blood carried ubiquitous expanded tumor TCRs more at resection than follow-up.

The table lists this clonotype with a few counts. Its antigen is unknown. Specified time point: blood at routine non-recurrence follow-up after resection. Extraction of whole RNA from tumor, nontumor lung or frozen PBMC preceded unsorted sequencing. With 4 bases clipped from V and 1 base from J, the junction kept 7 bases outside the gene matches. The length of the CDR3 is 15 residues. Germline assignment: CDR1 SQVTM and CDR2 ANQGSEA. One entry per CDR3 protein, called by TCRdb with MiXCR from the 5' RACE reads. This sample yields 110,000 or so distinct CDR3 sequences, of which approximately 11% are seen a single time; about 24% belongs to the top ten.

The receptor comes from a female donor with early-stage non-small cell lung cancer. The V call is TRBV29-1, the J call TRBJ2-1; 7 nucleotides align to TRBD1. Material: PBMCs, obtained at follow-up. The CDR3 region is CSVVQSGQSYNEQFF. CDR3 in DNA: TGCAGCGTTGTCCAATCGGGACAGTCCTACAATGAGCAGTTCTTC.